These 27 T cell receptor beta chains originate from one sample sequenced in a study of T cell repertoires in ileal Crohn's disease. As to time point: inflamed ileum from the surgical specimen. TCRdb's table, derived via immunoSEQ multiplex PCR, lists solely in-frame clones and lacks some. The table lists about 7,200 clones, about four fifths of them singletons. Material: ileal tissue. Receptors originate from an adult with Crohn's disease.

The chain uses TRBV7-9 and TRBJ2-7, with D perhaps matching TRBD1 or TRBD2 (5 bases each). V was shortened by 2 bases and J by 0 bases, with 17 bases between the two germline ends. The CDR3 is 17 residues long. Germline CDR1 reads SEHNR; CDR2 reads FQNEAQ (reference sequence). In DNA form, the CDR3 reads TGTGCCAGCAGCTTATGGGAGACAGCGCTCAGCTCCTACGAGCAGTACTTC. It codes for CASSLWETALSSYEQYF.

This chain connects TRBV5-1 to TRBJ2-2; no firm D call. The CDR3 length is 14 residues. V was shortened by 4 bases and J by 8 bases, with 15 bases between the two germline ends. Germline V gives CDR1 SGHRS, CDR2 YFSETQ. DNA of the CDR3: TGCGCCAGCAGCCCGTCAACACCCGCGGGGGAGCTGTTTTTT. This sequence encodes CASSPSTPAGELFF.

The V and J genes are TRBV5-5 and TRBJ2-1; D uncertain. CDR1 is SGHKS, CDR2 YYEKEE, per germline (reference sequence). With 2 bases removed from V and 0 bases from J, the gap between germline ends came to 9 bases. CDR3 length: 15 amino acids. Here the CDR3 DNA reads TGTGCCAGCAGCTTTACGGAGAGCTCCTACAATGAGCAGTTCTTC. Its translation is CASSFTESSYNEQFF. Filled out from reference TRBV5-5 and TRBJ2-1, the complete variable domain reads DAGVTQSPTHLIKTRGQQVTLRCSPISGHKSVSWYQQVLGQGPQFIFQYYEKEERGRGNFPDRFSARQFPNYSSELNVNALLLGDSALYLCASSFTESSYNEQFFGPGTRLTVL.

This chain uses TRBV11-3 with TRBJ2-2; 9 bases align to TRBD2. Germline V gene lookup returns CDR1 SGHNT and CDR2 YENEEA. The V segment lost 5 bases and the J segment 8 bases; nucleotides outside the gene matches: 6. The CDR3 extends over 14 amino acids. CDR3 sequence reads: CASSRTLAGGELFF. The CDR3 bases are TGTGCCAGCAGCAGAACCCTAGCGGGGGGGGAGCTGTTTTTT. The entire variable domain, with the rest obtained from reference TRBV11-3 and TRBJ2-2, is as follows: EAGVVQSPRYKIIEKKQPVAFWCNPISGHNTLYWYLQNLGQGPELLIRYENEEAVDDSQLPKDRFSAERLKGVDSTLKIQPAELGDSAVYLCASSRTLAGGELFFGEGSRLTVL.

The chain carries TRBV28 and TRBJ2-1, with 14 bases identical to TRBD2. From germline, CDR1 is MDHEN and CDR2 SYDVKM. CDR3 length: 17 amino acids. V was clipped by 5 bases and J by 4 bases; unmatched bases: 7. The CDR3 region is CASSRPGTSGGYNEQFF. CDR3 nucleotide sequence: TGTGCCAGCAGTCGACCTGGGACTAGCGGGGGTTACAATGAGCAGTTCTTC.

This chain connects TRBV6-1 to TRBJ2-5; TRBD2 matches at 11 bases. Germline CDR1 and CDR2: MNHNS and SASEGT. With 0 bases clipped from V and 4 bases from J, the junction kept 4 bases outside the gene matches. This CDR3 spans 16 amino acids. The CDR3 is CASSEASGGGPETQYF. For the CDR3, the DNA is TGTGCCAGCAGTGAAGCTAGCGGGGGGGGTCCAGAGACCCAGTACTTC.

The table lists this clone with a few counts. The chain has TRBV5-4 and TRBJ2-5; D unresolved. Germline V gives CDR1 SGHNT, CDR2 YYREEE (reference sequence). The CDR3 totals 14 residues. The V and J ends lost 0 bases and 2 bases respectively, with 8 bases between them. The CDR3 sequence: CASSLGGSQETQYF. The CDR3 DNA is TGTGCCAGCAGCTTGGGCGGCAGTCAAGAGACCCAGTACTTC.

The chain links TRBV7-2 to TRBJ1-5; D gene uncertain. V was pared by 3 bases and J by 1 base, with 13 bases between. The CDR3 is 16 amino acids. Looked up from germline, CDR1 is SGHTA and CDR2 is FQGNSA. This CDR3 reads CASSLQSGPSNQPQHF. For the CDR3, the DNA is TGTGCCAGCAGCTTGCAGTCAGGTCCGAGCAATCAGCCCCAGCATTTT.

The rearrangement links TRBV5-4 to TRBJ2-1; a possible D gene is TRBD2 (5 bases). The ends were cut back, 3 bases at V and 0 bases at J, with 10 bases in the middle. The germline gives CDR1 SGHNT, CDR2 YYREEE (reference sequence). CDR3 length: 15 residues. The CDR3 region has the DNA TGTGCCAGCAGCTACGCGGGCAGCTCCTACAATGAGCAGTTCTTC. Protein product: CASSYAGSSYNEQFF.

The chain carries TRBV4-2 and TRBJ2-7; possible D gene TRBD2, 6 bases. The length of the CDR3 is 16 residues. Germline lookup yields CDR1 LGHNA and CDR2 YNFKEQ. With 4 bases removed from V and 4 bases from J, the gap between germline ends came to 20 bases. The CDR3 nucleotides are TGTGCCAGCAGCCCCCGGACTGGGGCCCGGGAGTACGAGCAGTACTTC. Translated, it gives CASSPRTGAREYEQYF.

This clone was picked up one time. The chain links TRBV7-8 to TRBJ2-7, with 8 bases that match TRBD1. Germline trimming cut 5 bases from V and 3 bases from J; bases unmatched to any gene: 6. The CDR3 is 14 amino acids. Germline lookup yields CDR1 SGHVS and CDR2 FQNEAQ. In DNA form, the CDR3 reads TGTGCCAGCAGCCCGAACAGGGGGGACTACGAGCAGTACTTC. Its translation is CASSPNRGDYEQYF. Drawing the rest from reference TRBV7-8 and TRBJ2-7, the complete variable domain is GAGVSQSPRYKVAKRGQDVALRCDPISGHVSLFWYQQALGQGPEFLTYFQNEAQLDKSGLPSDRFFAERPEGSVSTLKIQRTQQEDSAVYLCASSPNRGDYEQYFGPGTRLTVT.

This chain joins TRBV11-2 and TRBJ2-5; 7 bases line up with TRBD1. V trimming: 1 base; J trimming: 0 bases; junction bases outside the gene matches: 8. The germline V gene has CDR1 SGHAT and CDR2 FQNNGV. This CDR3 comprises 17 residues. CDR3 bases: TGTGCCAGCAGCTTAGCTCCGTCAGGGGGTTACCAAGAGACCCAGTACTTC. It is translated as CASSLAPSGGYQETQYF.

J is TRBJ2-1 and V is TRBV5-1; 9 positions match TRBD1. The CDR3 runs 14 residues. V trimming: 4 bases; J trimming: 7 bases; junction bases outside the gene matches: 6. Germline CDR1 reads SGHRS; CDR2 reads YFSETQ. CDR3 in amino acids: CASSGWDRANEQFF. CDR3 DNA: TGCGCCAGCAGCGGATGGGACAGGGCGAATGAGCAGTTCTTC. The whole variable domain, remainder taken from reference TRBV5-1 and TRBJ2-1, is KAGVTQTPRYLIKTRGQQVTLSCSPISGHRSVSWYQQTPGQGLQFLFEYFSETQRNKGNFPGRFSGRQFSNSRSEMNVSTLELGDSALYLCASSGWDRANEQFFGPGTRLTVL.

This clone was found once. The chain couples TRBV5-1 to TRBJ2-5; tentatively, D is TRBD2 (6 bases). The V gene's germline CDR1 is SGHRS and CDR2 YFSETQ. CDR3 length: 15 residues. The germline V and J ends were trimmed by 0 bases and 2 bases, with 11 bases remaining between them. The CDR3 DNA sequence: TGCGCCAGCAGCTTGGGGAGGGCAGGGCAAGAGACCCAGTACTTC. Residues: CASSLGRAGQETQYF.

The chain carries TRBV28 and TRBJ1-2; 9 nucleotides align to TRBD1. The CDR3 runs 13 residues. Germline V CDR1 and CDR2: MDHEN, SYDVKM. The V segment lost 7 bases and the J segment 8 bases; nucleotides outside the gene matches: 8. CDR3 nucleotides: TGTGCCAGCACTCAACAGGGGGCGCGAGGCTACACCTTC. Amino acid sequence: CASTQQGARGYTF.

V gene TRBV6-4 combines with J gene TRBJ2-1; 9 nucleotides match TRBD2. Germline V CDR1 and CDR2: MRHNA, SNTAGT. The CDR3 runs to 16 residues. The trim removed 4 bases at V and 8 bases at J, leaving 12 bases unmatched. This chain's CDR3 is CASSGEAGGPLDEQFF. Written as DNA, the CDR3 is TGTGCCAGCAGTGGGGAGGCGGGGGGGCCGTTGGATGAGCAGTTCTTC.

The rearrangement uses TRBV4-1 and TRBJ2-2; D perhaps matches TRBD2 (5 bases). The CDR3 sequence is 15 residues long. With 8 bases removed from V and 3 bases from J, the gap between germline ends came to 16 bases. Germline loops: CDR1 MGHRA, CDR2 YSYEKL. CDR3 residues: CASRGGTRDTGELFF. The CDR3 DNA sequence: TGCGCCAGCCGCGGAGGAACTAGGGACACCGGGGAGCTGTTTTTT.

Regarding this clone: Sequence at one end of the junction differs from germline and may be a read error. The chain's CDR3 is CASSARDRHIF. CDR3 DNA: TGTGCCAGCAGTGCGCGGGACCGTCATATTTTT. V is TRBV28 and J is TRBJ1-3; the D gene is possibly TRBD1 (5 bases). Germline V lookup: CDR1 MDHEN, CDR2 SYDVKM. CDR3 size: 11 residues.

This clone was observed a single time. CDR3 sequence reads: CSPNRLGNTEAFF. DNA for the CDR3: TGCAGCCCCAACAGATTGGGGAACACTGAAGCTTTCTTT. J is TRBJ1-1 and V is TRBV29-1, with D uncertain. The CDR3 is made up of 13 amino acids. The V gene's germline CDR1 is SQVTM and CDR2 ANQGSEA. The V gene lost 8 bases and the J gene lost 1 base, with 14 bases spanning the gap.

This clone appeared a few times. This chain joins TRBV19 and TRBJ1-2, with D tentatively TRBD1 (5 bases). In germline, CDR1 is LNHDA, CDR2 SQIVND (reference sequence). V was trimmed by 3 bases and J by 5 bases, leaving 16 bases between them. The CDR3 sequence is 15 residues long. The CDR3 sequence is CASSIDYRTPYGYTF. The DNA of the CDR3 is TGTGCCAGTAGTATCGATTACAGGACCCCGTATGGCTACACCTTC. The full variable domain, its missing parts supplied by reference TRBV19 and TRBJ1-2, is DGGITQSPKYLFRKEGQNVTLSCEQNLNHDAMYWYRQDPGQGLRLIYYSQIVNDFQKGDIAEGYSVSREKKESFPLTVTSAQKNPTAFYLCASSIDYRTPYGYTFGSGTRLTVV.

CDR3 nucleotide sequence: TGTGCCAGCACCAGACAAACAAATCAGCCCCAGCATTTT. This sequence encodes CASTRQTNQPQHF. The chain carries TRBV28 and TRBJ1-5; D is undetermined. Germline-derived CDR1 and CDR2 are MDHEN and SYDVKM. The CDR3 loop spans 13 amino acids. Trimming left V 7 bases short and J 4 bases short, with 11 bases between.

The V call is TRBV5-1, the J call TRBJ1-3, with unresolved D. CDR1 and CDR2 from the germline V gene are SGHRS and YFSETQ. V was clipped by 5 bases and J by 0 bases, with 9 bases between them. This CDR3 comprises 14 residues. Written as DNA, the CDR3 is TGCGCCAGCAGAGAGGGATACTCTGGAAACACCATATATTTT. Translating gives CASREGYSGNTIYF.

The CDR3 spells CASIIGPGTGELFF. In nucleotides, the CDR3 is TGTGCCAGCATAATCGGCCCGGGGACCGGGGAGCTGTTTTTT. This chain connects TRBV6-1 to TRBJ2-2, with D perhaps matching TRBD2 (5 bases). Trimming pared 7 bases from V and 5 bases from J, leaving 14 bases between. This CDR3 comprises 14 residues. The germline V gene has CDR1 MNHNS and CDR2 SASEGT.

The chain is built from TRBV19 and TRBJ2-7; 9 positions agree with TRBD1. The CDR3 consists of 15 residues. Germline V gene data show CDR1 as LNHDA and CDR2 as SQIVND (reference sequence). V shed 5 bases and J 4 bases; nucleotides not matched to a gene: 9. CDR3 DNA: TGTGCCAGTAGTCCGACAGGGGGTCCCCTTTACGAGCAGTACTTC. This gives the protein CASSPTGGPLYEQYF. The full variable domain, its missing parts supplied by reference TRBV19 and TRBJ2-7, is DGGITQSPKYLFRKEGQNVTLSCEQNLNHDAMYWYRQDPGQGLRLIYYSQIVNDFQKGDIAEGYSVSREKKESFPLTVTSAQKNPTAFYLCASSPTGGPLYEQYFGPGTRLTVT.

The chain has TRBV11-2 and TRBJ2-5; D is perhaps TRBD1 or TRBD2 (6 bases each). The CDR3 loop spans 14 amino acids. The germline V and J ends were trimmed by 3 bases and 5 bases, with 13 bases remaining between them. The germline gives CDR1 SGHAT, CDR2 FQNNGV. The CDR3 spells CASSFGGQGETQYF. The CDR3, as DNA: TGTGCCAGCAGCTTTGGGGGGCAGGGGGAGACCCAGTACTTC.

V and J are TRBV10-3 and TRBJ2-6; weak D call: TRBD1 (6 bases). CDR1 ENHRY and CDR2 SYGVKD come from the germline V gene. The germline V and J ends were trimmed by 6 bases and 0 bases, with 12 bases remaining between them. CDR3 size: 16 residues. The CDR3 region has the DNA TGTGCCATCAGGGACAGCACGCTCTCTGGGGCCAACGTCCTGACTTTC. Protein product: CAIRDSTLSGANVLTF.

The chain links TRBV5-1 to TRBJ1-4; tentative D call: TRBD1 (5 bases). This CDR3 region has 16 residues. V gave up 2 bases and J gave up 6 bases, with 17 bases separating them. Germline V CDR1 and CDR2: SGHRS, YFSETQ. In DNA form, the CDR3 reads TGCGCCAGCAGCTTCGGATTTGGGGGATCGGATGAAAAACTGTTTTTT. Protein sequence: CASSFGFGGSDEKLFF. The full variable domain, completed using reference TRBV5-1 and TRBJ1-4, is KAGVTQTPRYLIKTRGQQVTLSCSPISGHRSVSWYQQTPGQGLQFLFEYFSETQRNKGNFPGRFSGRQFSNSRSEMNVSTLELGDSALYLCASSFGFGGSDEKLFFGSGTQLSVL.